This passage covers 25 T cell receptor beta chains from one sample sequenced in a study of naive and memory T cell subsets. Both TRBC1 and TRBC2 were covered by a beta constant-region primer of two equimolar oligonucleotides. Nested alpha and beta constant-region primers with the SP2 primer drove four PCR rounds on ligated cDNA. Each CDR3 protein is one row after TCRdb ran MiXCR on the UMI-ligation and nested PCR reads. The sample has about 34,000 distinct CDR3 sequences; about 18% are singletons. The material sequenced was effector memory CD4+ T cells from blood. Subset noted: effector memory, CD45RA- CD27-. Every receptor here comes from a human donor in good health.

The chain employs TRBV28 and TRBJ2-7, with a weak D call TRBD2 (5 bases). Germline V gene sequence: CDR1 MDHEN, CDR2 SYDVKM. V was clipped by 1 base and J by 7 bases, with 11 bases between them. The length of the CDR3 is 13 residues. CDR3 in amino acids: CASSLLGSGEQYF. The CDR3 DNA follows: TGTGCCAGCAGTTTATTGGGGAGTGGAGAGCAGTACTTC.

In this sample, this clonotype turned up many times. The CDR3 DNA reads TGCAGCGGTACATTTGGAAACACCATATATTTT. Translation gives CSGTFGNTIYF. The gene calls are TRBV29-1 and TRBJ1-3, with D unclear. With 7 bases removed from V and 3 bases from J, the gap between germline ends came to 7 bases. This CDR3 contains 11 residues. Germline CDR1 is SQVTM and CDR2 is ANQGSEA.

This clonotype occurred a few times. This chain connects TRBV20-1 to TRBJ1-1; the D gene is possibly TRBD1 (6 bases). V was cut by 3 bases and J by 10 bases, with 15 bases left in between. CDR3 length: 12 residues. Germline V gene data show CDR1 as DFQATT and CDR2 as SNEGSKA (reference sequence). The CDR3 region is CSASLQGRGAFF. As DNA, the CDR3 is TGCAGTGCTAGCCTGCAGGGGAGGGGAGCTTTCTTT.

This clonotype was counted between two and nine times. The chain carries TRBV6-2 or TRBV6-3 and TRBJ1-1; 8 bases match TRBD1. CDR3 length: 15 residues. With 4 bases clipped from V and 5 bases from J, the junction kept 9 bases outside the gene matches. Per germline, CDR1 MNHEY and CDR2 SVGEGT. The CDR3, as DNA: TGTGCCAGCAGTTCCTTCGGACAGGGTAGGACTGAAGCTTTCTTT. This sequence encodes CASSSFGQGRTEAFF.

The DNA for the CDR3 is TGTGCCACCAGCAGAGAGATTATGGGACTAGCGGAGTACGAGCAGTACTTC. Its protein product is CATSREIMGLAEYEQYF. The rearrangement uses TRBV15 and TRBJ2-7, with 11 bases matching TRBD2. The CDR3 has 17 amino acids. V lost 0 bases and J lost 4; bases outside the gene matches: 8. The germline V gene encodes CDR1 LNHNV and CDR2 YYDKDF (reference sequence).

The chain is built from TRBV12-3 or TRBV12-4 and TRBJ2-1, with TRBD2 matching over 10 bases. J was trimmed by 5 bases and V by 5 bases; bases with no gene match: 6. The CDR3 length is 15 residues. The CDR3, as DNA: TGTGCCAGCAGTCCCAGCGGGAGGGGAAACAATGAGCAGTTCTTC. Its protein is CASSPSGRGNNEQFF.

This chain connects TRBV20-1 to TRBJ2-3; D is uncertain. V lost 3 bases and J 4 bases, leaving 5 bases between the germline ends. Germline-derived CDR1 and CDR2 are DFQATT and SNEGSKA (reference sequence). The CDR3 spans 11 residues. CDR3 protein: CSASGPDTQYF. CDR3 bases: TGCAGTGCTAGTGGGCCAGATACGCAGTATTTT.

This clonotype has a count of ten or more. The CDR3 sequence is CASSQDLRGDTQYF. Written as DNA, the CDR3 is TGTGCCAGCAGCCAAGATCTCCGCGGGGATACGCAGTATTTT. The chain is built from TRBV3-1 and TRBJ2-3, with D possibly being TRBD2 (5 bases). Between the trimmed V and J ends, which lost 0 bases and 6 bases, there was a span of 10 bases. This CDR3 region has 14 residues. The V gene's germline CDR1 is LGHDT and CDR2 YNNKEL (reference sequence).

The rearrangement links TRBV20-1 to TRBJ1-2; no definite D call. CDR3 length: 12 amino acids. Looked up from germline, CDR1 is DFQATT and CDR2 is SNEGSKA (reference sequence). Trimming shortened V by 6 bases and J by 3 bases, and 11 bases separated the two germline ends. The DNA for the CDR3 is TGCAGTGCCCAACCGGCTCACTATGGCTACACCTTC. Its protein product is CSAQPAHYGYTF.

The chain uses TRBV7-2 and TRBJ2-7, with a weak D call TRBD2 (6 bases). Germline assignment: CDR1 SGHTA and CDR2 FQGNSA. This CDR3 contains 15 residues. V lost 5 bases and J lost 0, with 14 bases in between. For the CDR3, the DNA is TGTGCCAGCAGCCCCTCGGGAGTGAGCTCCTACGAGCAGTACTTC. Its translation is CASSPSGVSSYEQYF. The variable domain in full, completed from reference TRBV7-2 and TRBJ2-7, reads GAGVSQSPSNKVTEKGKDVELRCDPISGHTALYWYRQSLGQGLEFLIYFQGNSAPDKSGLPSDRFSAERTGGSVSTLTIQRTQQEDSAVYLCASSPSGVSSYEQYFGPGTRLTVT.

This chain connects TRBV30 to TRBJ2-4; a weak D match, TRBD2 (6 bases). Between the trimmed V and J ends, which lost 7 bases and 0 bases, there was a span of 16 bases. CDR1 GTSNPN and CDR2 SVGIG come from the germline V gene (reference sequence). The CDR3 consists of 15 residues. DNA of the CDR3: TGTGCCTCCTCAACTAGCCCTCAAGCCAAAAACATTCAGTACTTC. Residues: CASSTSPQAKNIQYF.

The chain joins TRBV20-1 to TRBJ1-5; 8 nucleotides agree with TRBD1. In germline, CDR1 is DFQATT, CDR2 SNEGSKA (reference sequence). The CDR3 sequence is 15 residues long. V trimming: 0 bases; J trimming: 7 bases; junction bases outside the gene matches: 8. The CDR3 sequence is CSARDDQGAGQPQHF. CDR3 in DNA: TGCAGTGCTAGAGACGACCAGGGGGCAGGGCAGCCCCAGCATTTT.

This clonotype is medium-sized (0.01 to 0.1%). The chain joins TRBV18 to TRBJ1-1; weak D call: TRBD1 (6 bases). Germline V gene lookup returns CDR1 KGHSH and CDR2 LQKENI. V was cut by 1 base and J by 10 bases, with 16 bases left in between. The CDR3 covers 14 residues. The CDR3 DNA follows: TGTGCCAGCTCACCACTCGGGGGCGCGGATGGAGCTTTCTTT. Its protein product is CASSPLGGADGAFF.

The count of this clonotype is one. This sequence joins TRBV28 and TRBJ2-7; 7 nucleotides line up with TRBD1. This CDR3 region has 15 residues. Germline CDR1 MDHEN, CDR2 SYDVKM. V shed 2 bases and J 2 bases; nucleotides not matched to a gene: 6. The CDR3 bases are TGTGCCAGCAGTTTAGGGACAGAGATCACCTACGAGCAGTACTTC. Translation gives CASSLGTEITYEQYF.

This clonotype occurred a few times. The rearrangement joins TRBV29-1 to TRBJ2-3; D gene ambiguous. With 3 bases removed from V and 0 bases from J, the gap between germline ends came to 7 bases. The CDR3 loop spans 13 amino acids. CDR1 and CDR2 (germline): SQVTM, ANQGSEA. The DNA for the CDR3 is TGCAGCGTTGAGGACGGAAGCACAGATACGCAGTATTTT. Encoded protein: CSVEDGSTDTQYF.

This clonotype was detected a few times. The rearrangement joins TRBV28 to TRBJ1-5; 8 bases line up with TRBD1. The CDR3 has 15 residues. CDR1 and CDR2 (germline): MDHEN, SYDVKM. The V gene end was trimmed by 6 bases and the J gene end by 0 bases; junction bases not matched to a gene: 4. CDR3 amino acids: CASSRGTGSNQPQHF. As DNA, the CDR3 is TGTGCCAGCAGCCGCGGGACAGGTAGCAATCAGCCCCAGCATTTT.

This clonotype has ten or more counts. DNA for the CDR3: TGCGCCAGCAGCTCAACAGTTATGGATACGCAGTATTTT. This gives the protein CASSSTVMDTQYF. The chain combines TRBV5-1 with TRBJ2-3; no definite D call. The germline V gene encodes CDR1 SGHRS and CDR2 YFSETQ. Trimming took 3 bases from V and 6 from J, leaving 11 bases between them. The CDR3 contains 13 residues.

This clonotype was picked up a small number of times. This rearrangement joins TRBV19 to TRBJ2-1; 10 bases align to TRBD2. The V gene end was trimmed by 5 bases and the J gene end by 4 bases; junction bases not matched to a gene: 29. CDR1 and CDR2 from the germline V gene are LNHDA and SQIVND (reference sequence). This CDR3 region has 23 residues. The CDR3 region has the DNA TGTGCCAGTAGTCGCCAGGGGGAGGGACGGTACAATGAGCGGGAGGGACGGTACAATGAGCAGTTCTTC. It specifies CASSRQGEGRYNEREGRYNEQFF.

V and J are TRBV7-2 and TRBJ2-4; D is perhaps TRBD1 (6 bases). V lost 5 bases and J 1 base, leaving 18 bases between the germline ends. Germline V gives CDR1 SGHTA, CDR2 FQGNSA. The CDR3 has 17 amino acids. The chain's CDR3 is CASSRTGSVGAKNIQYF. The CDR3, as DNA: TGTGCCAGCAGCCGTACAGGGAGTGTTGGGGCCAAAAACATTCAGTACTTC. Combining the CDR3 with reference TRBV7-2 and TRBJ2-4 gives the whole variable domain GAGVSQSPSNKVTEKGKDVELRCDPISGHTALYWYRQSLGQGLEFLIYFQGNSAPDKSGLPSDRFSAERTGGSVSTLTIQRTQQEDSAVYLCASSRTGSVGAKNIQYFGAGTRLSVL.

Ten or more counts support this clonotype. The rearrangement joins TRBV28 to TRBJ2-5; 11 positions agree with TRBD2. The germline gives CDR1 MDHEN, CDR2 SYDVKM. This CDR3 has 16 amino acids. V lost 2 bases, J lost 2 bases, and 4 bases stayed unmatched. In nucleotides, the CDR3 is TGTGCCAGCAGTTTAGGTCTAGCGGGAGGACAAGAGACCCAGTACTTC. Its translation is CASSLGLAGGQETQYF.

In its sample, this clonotype ranks as medium-sized. This chain joins TRBV7-3 and TRBJ2-3; 10 bases align to TRBD2. The V gene's germline CDR1 is SGHTA and CDR2 FQGTGA. The length of the CDR3 is 16 residues. The J segment lost 2 bases and the V segment lost 8 bases, leaving 10 bases of the junction unmatched. The CDR3 nucleotides are TGTGCCAGCGCACGGAGCGGGAGGGTTACCACAGATACGCAGTATTTT. This codes for CASARSGRVTTDTQYF.

This clonotype was seen a handful of times. This rearrangement joins TRBV7-2 to TRBJ1-1; 10 bases are a match to TRBD1. The CDR3 has 16 residues. CDR1 SGHTA and CDR2 FQGNSA come from the germline V gene. V lost 6 bases, J lost 4 bases, and 11 bases stayed unmatched. The CDR3 here is CASRAGQGGLGTEAFF. CDR3 DNA: TGTGCCAGCAGGGCAGGACAGGGGGGCTTAGGCACTGAAGCTTTCTTT.

The chain combines TRBV2 with TRBJ2-3; D remains ambiguous. From germline, CDR1 is SNHLY and CDR2 FYNNEI. This CDR3 contains 15 residues. V shed 7 bases and J shed 3 bases, with 17 bases lying between them. For the CDR3, the DNA is TGTGCCAGCATCCGGTCCAGGTCCTTAACAGATACGCAGTATTTT. It codes for CASIRSRSLTDTQYF.

This clonotype was found once. The chain couples TRBV20-1 to TRBJ2-2; TRBD2 matches 10 bases. Germline V gives CDR1 DFQATT, CDR2 SNEGSKA (reference sequence). V trimming: 6 bases; J trimming: 1 base; junction bases outside the gene matches: 2. The CDR3 spans 14 residues. Here the CDR3 reads CSAVAGGNTGELFF. CDR3 coding DNA: TGCAGTGCCGTAGCGGGAGGGAACACCGGGGAGCTGTTTTTT.

This clonotype was observed a few times. The rearrangement uses TRBV7-9 and TRBJ2-5; TRBD2 aligns across 10 bases. The CDR3 spans 16 residues. Germline CDR1 reads SEHNR; CDR2 reads FQNEAQ (reference sequence). The V segment lost 5 bases and the J segment 5 bases; nucleotides outside the gene matches: 11. CDR3 protein: CASSLRSSGRGETQYF. CDR3 nucleotides: TGTGCCAGCAGCCTACGGAGCAGCGGGAGGGGGGAGACCCAGTACTTC.